The sequence of this T cell receptor (beta chain) was determined in a study of tumor and adjacent non-tumor tissue in lung cancer. RNA was extracted from bulk tissue without any cell sorting. Distant lung tissue was collected more than 3 cm away from the tumor edge. The CDR3 has 14 residues. Of note for this clonotype: An end of the junction does not agree with germline; a read error may underlie this.

The library came from three nested PCR rounds adapted from ARM-PCR protocols. TCRdb redid the calling of the multiplex PCR reads with MiXCR, one entry per CDR3 protein. The table has approximately 100,000 distinct CDR3 sequences, around three fifths seen once. This clonotype was obtained from a man aged 30 to 45 with non-small cell lung cancer. The specimen sequenced was distant non-tumor lung tissue. The chain carries TRBV12-3 or TRBV12-4 and TRBJ2-7, with a possible D match to TRBD1 (6 bases). DNA for the CDR3: TGTGCCACCTCTGAAGGGGGTACATCCAACGAGCGGTACTTC. Protein sequence: CATSEGGTSNERYF.